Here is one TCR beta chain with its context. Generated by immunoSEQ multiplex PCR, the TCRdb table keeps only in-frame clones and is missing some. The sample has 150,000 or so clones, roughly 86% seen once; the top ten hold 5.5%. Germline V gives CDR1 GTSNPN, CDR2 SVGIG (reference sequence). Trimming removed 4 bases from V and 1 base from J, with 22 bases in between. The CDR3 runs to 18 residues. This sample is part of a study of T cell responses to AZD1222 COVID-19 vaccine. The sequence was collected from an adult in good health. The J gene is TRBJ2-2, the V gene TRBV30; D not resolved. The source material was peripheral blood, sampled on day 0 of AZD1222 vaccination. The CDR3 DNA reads TGTGCCTGGACCTCGGGCCCCTACCGCACCATGAACACCGGGGAGCTGTTTTTT. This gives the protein CAWTSGPYRTMNTGELFF.